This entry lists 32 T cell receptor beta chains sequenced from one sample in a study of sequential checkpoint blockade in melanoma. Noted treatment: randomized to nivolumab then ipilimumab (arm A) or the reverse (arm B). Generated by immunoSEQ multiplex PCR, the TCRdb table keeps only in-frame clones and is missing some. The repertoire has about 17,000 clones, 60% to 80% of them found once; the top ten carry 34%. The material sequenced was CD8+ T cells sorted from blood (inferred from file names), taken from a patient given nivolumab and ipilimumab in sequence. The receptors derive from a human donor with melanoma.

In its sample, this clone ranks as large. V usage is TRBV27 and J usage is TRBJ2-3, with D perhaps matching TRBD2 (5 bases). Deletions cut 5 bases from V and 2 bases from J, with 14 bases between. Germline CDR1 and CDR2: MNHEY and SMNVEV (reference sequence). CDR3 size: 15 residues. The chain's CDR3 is CASSRELEVTDTQYF. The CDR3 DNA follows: TGTGCCAGCAGTCGGGAACTAGAGGTCACAGATACGCAGTATTTT.

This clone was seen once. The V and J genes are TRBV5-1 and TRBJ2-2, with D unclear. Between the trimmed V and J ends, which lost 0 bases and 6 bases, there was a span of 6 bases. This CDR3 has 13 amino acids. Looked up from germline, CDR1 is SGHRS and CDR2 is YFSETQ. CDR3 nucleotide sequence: TGCGCCAGCAGCTTGGAGGCGGCCGGGGAGCTGTTTTTT. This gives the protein CASSLEAAGELFF.

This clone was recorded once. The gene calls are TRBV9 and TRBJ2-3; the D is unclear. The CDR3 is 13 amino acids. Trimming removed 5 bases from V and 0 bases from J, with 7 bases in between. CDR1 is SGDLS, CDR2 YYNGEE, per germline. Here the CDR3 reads CASSLSSTDTQYF. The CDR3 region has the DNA TGTGCCAGCAGTTTGTCAAGCACAGATACGCAGTATTTT.

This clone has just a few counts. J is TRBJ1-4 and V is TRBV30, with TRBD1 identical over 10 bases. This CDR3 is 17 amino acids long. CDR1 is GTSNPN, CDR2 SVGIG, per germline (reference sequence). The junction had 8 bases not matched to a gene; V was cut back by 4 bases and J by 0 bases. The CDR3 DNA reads TGTGCCTGGATTCCCGGGACAGGGGCTCCAACTAATGAAAAACTGTTTTTT. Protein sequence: CAWIPGTGAPTNEKLFF.

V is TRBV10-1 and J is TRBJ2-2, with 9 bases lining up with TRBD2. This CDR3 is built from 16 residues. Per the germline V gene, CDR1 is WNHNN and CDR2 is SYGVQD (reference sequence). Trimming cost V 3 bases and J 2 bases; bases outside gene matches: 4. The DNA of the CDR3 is TGCGCCAGCAGTGATCTAGCGGGAAGCAACACCGGGGAGCTGTTTTTT. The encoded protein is CASSDLAGSNTGELFF.

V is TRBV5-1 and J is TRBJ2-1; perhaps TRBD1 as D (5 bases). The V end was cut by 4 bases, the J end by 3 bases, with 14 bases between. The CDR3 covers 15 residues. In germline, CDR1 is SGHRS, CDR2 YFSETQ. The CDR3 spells CASSRTTDSYNEQFF. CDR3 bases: TGCGCCAGCAGCCGTACTACCGACAGCTACAATGAGCAGTTCTTC.

CDR3: CASSQFYGRGIGTDTQYF. The CDR3 DNA sequence: TGCGCCAGCAGTCAATTTTACGGCAGGGGGATCGGCACAGATACGCAGTATTTT. The chain uses TRBV23-1 and TRBJ2-3, with TRBD1 matching 7 bases. TRBV23-1 is classed as an ORF, of uncertain function. Trimming took 1 base from V and 1 from J; bases not matched to a gene: 11. CDR3 length equals 18 residues.

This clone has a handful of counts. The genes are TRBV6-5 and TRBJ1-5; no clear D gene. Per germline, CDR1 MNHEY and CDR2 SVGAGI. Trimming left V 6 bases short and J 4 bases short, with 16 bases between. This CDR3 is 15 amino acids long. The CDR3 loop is CASSSGVENNQPQHF. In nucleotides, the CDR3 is TGTGCCAGCAGCAGCGGGGTCGAGAATAATCAGCCCCAGCATTTT.

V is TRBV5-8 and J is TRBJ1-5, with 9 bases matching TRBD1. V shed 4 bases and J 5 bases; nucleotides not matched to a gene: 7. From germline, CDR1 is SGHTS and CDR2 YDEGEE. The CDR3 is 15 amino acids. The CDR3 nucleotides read TGTGCCAGCAGCCTCACAGGGGGCGGAGATCAGCCCCAGCATTTT. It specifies CASSLTGGGDQPQHF. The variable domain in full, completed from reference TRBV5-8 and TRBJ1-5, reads EAGVTQSPTHLIKTRGQQATLRCSPISGHTSVYWYQQALGLGLQFLLWYDEGEERNRGNFPPRFSGRQFPNYSSELNVNALELEDSALYLCASSLTGGGDQPQHFGDGTRLSIL.

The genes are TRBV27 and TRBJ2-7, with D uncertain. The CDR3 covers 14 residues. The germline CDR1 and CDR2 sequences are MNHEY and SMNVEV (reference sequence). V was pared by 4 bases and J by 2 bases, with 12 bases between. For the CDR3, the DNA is TGTGCCAGCAGTTCTAATCACCTGACCTACGAGCAGTACTTC. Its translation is CASSSNHLTYEQYF.

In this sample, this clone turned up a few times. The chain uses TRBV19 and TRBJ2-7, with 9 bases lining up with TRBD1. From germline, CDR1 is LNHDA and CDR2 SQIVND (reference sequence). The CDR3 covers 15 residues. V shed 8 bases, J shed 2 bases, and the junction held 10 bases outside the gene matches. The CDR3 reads CASRASGQGTYEQYF. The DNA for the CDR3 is TGTGCCAGTCGAGCCTCCGGACAGGGGACCTACGAGCAGTACTTC.

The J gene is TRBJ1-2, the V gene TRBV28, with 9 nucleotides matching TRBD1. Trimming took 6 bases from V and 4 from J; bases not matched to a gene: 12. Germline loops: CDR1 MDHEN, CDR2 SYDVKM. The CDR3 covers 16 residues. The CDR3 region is CASSPLGTGRIYGYTF. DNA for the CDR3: TGTGCCAGCAGCCCTCTGGGGACAGGGCGTATCTATGGCTACACCTTC.

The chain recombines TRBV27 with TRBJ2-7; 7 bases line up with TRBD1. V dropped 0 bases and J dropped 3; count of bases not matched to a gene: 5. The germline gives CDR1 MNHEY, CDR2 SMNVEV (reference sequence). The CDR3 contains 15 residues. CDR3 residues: CASSLSAGGVYEQYF. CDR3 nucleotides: TGTGCCAGCAGTTTATCCGCAGGGGGAGTCTACGAGCAGTACTTC.

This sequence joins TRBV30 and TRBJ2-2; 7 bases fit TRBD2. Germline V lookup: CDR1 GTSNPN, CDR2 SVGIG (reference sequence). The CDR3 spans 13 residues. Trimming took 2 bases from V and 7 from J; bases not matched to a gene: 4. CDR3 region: CAWSWGGVGELFF. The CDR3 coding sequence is TGTGCCTGGAGTTGGGGAGGGGTCGGGGAGCTGTTTTTT.

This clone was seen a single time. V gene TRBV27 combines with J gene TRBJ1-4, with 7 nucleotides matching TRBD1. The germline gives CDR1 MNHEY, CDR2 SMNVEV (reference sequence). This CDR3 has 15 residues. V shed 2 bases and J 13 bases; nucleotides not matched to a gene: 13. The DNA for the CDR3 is TGTGCCAGCAGTTTACTCCCGTTAACAGGGGACACACTGTTTTTT. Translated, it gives CASSLLPLTGDTLFF.

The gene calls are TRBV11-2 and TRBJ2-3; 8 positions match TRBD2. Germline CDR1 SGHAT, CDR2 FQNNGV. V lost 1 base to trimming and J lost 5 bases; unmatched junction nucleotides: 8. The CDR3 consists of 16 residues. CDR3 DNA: TGTGCCAGCAGCTTAGTAGCGGGACTTAATAGAGATACGCAGTATTTT. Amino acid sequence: CASSLVAGLNRDTQYF.

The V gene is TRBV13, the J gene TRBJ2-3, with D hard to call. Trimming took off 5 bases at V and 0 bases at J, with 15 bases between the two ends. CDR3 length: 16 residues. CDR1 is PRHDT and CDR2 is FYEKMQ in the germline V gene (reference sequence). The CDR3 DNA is TGTGCCAGCAGCCCCCCCGTCGAGGTGAGCACAGATACGCAGTATTTT. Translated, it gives CASSPPVEVSTDTQYF.

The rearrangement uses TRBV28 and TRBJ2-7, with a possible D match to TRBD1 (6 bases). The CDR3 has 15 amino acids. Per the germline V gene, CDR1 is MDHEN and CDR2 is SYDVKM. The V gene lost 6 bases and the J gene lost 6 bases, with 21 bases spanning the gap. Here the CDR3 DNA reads TGTGCCAGCAGCTCCTTTGAGACAGGTTTCGCCGAGCAGTACTTC. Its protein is CASSSFETGFAEQYF.

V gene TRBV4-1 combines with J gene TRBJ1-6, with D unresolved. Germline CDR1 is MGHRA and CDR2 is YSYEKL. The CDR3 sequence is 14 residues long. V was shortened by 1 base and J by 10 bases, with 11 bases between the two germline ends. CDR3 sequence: CASSQVTVTSPLHF. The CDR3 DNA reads TGCGCCAGCAGCCAAGTCACGGTTACCTCACCCCTCCACTTT.

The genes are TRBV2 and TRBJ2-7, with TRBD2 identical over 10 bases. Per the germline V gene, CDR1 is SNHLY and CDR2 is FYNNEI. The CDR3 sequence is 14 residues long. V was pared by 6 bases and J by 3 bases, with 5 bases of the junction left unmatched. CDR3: CASRSSSGSYEQYF. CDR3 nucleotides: TGTGCCAGCAGATCTTCTAGCGGGAGCTACGAGCAGTACTTC.

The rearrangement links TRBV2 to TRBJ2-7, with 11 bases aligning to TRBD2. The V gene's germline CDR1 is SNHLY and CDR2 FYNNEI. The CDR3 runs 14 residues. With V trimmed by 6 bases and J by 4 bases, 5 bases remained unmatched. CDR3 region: CASRVTSGSYEQYF. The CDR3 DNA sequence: TGTGCCAGCAGGGTTACTAGCGGGAGTTACGAGCAGTACTTC.

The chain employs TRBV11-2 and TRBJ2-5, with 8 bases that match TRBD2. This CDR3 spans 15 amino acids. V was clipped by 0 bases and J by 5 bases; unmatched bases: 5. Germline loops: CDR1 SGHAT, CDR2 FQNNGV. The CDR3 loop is CASSLDRGGLETQYF. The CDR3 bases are TGTGCCAGCAGCTTAGATCGGGGGGGCCTTGAGACCCAGTACTTC.

CDR3 protein: CASSATAGVKGNQPQHF. CDR3 DNA sequence: TGTGCCAGCTCAGCCACGGCCGGGGTGAAAGGGAATCAGCCCCAGCATTTT. The genes are TRBV18 and TRBJ1-5; D unresolved. Trimming took off 5 bases at V and 4 bases at J, with 21 bases between the two ends. Germline-derived CDR1 and CDR2 are KGHSH and LQKENI. This CDR3 spans 17 amino acids. Complete variable domain (other parts from reference TRBV18 and TRBJ1-5): NAGVMQNPRHLVRRRGQEARLRCSPMKGHSHVYWYRQLPEEGLKFMVYLQKENIIDESGMPKERFSAEFPKEGPSILRIQQVVRGDSAAYFCASSATAGVKGNQPQHFGDGTRLSIL.

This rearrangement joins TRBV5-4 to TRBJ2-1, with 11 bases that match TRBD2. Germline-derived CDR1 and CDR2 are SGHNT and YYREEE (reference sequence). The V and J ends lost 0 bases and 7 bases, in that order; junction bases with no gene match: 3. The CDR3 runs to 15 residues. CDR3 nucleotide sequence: TGTGCCAGCAGCTTGGGTAGCGGGGGGGGAAATGAGCAGTTCTTC. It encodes CASSLGSGGGNEQFF.

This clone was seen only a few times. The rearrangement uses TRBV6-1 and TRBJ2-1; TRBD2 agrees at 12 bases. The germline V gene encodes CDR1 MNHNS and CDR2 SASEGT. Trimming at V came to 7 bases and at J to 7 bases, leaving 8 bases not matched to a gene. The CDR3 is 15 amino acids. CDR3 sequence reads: CASTPTSGSINEQFF. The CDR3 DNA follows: TGTGCCAGCACCCCGACTAGCGGGAGTATAAATGAGCAGTTCTTC.

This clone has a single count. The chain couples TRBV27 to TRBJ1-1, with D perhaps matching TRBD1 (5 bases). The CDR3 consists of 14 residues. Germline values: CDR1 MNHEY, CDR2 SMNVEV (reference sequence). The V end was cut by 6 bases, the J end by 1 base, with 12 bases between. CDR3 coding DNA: TGTGCCAGCAGCCTGGGGGGGAGGAACACTGAAGCTTTCTTT. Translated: CASSLGGRNTEAFF.

CDR3 nucleotide sequence: TGTGTTTTAGGGGACTACGAGCAGTACTTC. This encodes CVLGDYEQYF. The V call is TRBV2, the J call TRBJ2-7, with D possibly being TRBD1 (5 bases). The CDR3 spans 10 residues. Germline values: CDR1 SNHLY, CDR2 FYNNEI.

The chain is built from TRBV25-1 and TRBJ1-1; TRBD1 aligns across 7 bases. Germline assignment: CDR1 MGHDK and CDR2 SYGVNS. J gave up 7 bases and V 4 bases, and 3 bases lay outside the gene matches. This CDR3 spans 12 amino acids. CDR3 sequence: CASSANRGEAFF. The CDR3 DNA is TGTGCCAGCAGTGCGAACAGGGGTGAAGCTTTCTTT.

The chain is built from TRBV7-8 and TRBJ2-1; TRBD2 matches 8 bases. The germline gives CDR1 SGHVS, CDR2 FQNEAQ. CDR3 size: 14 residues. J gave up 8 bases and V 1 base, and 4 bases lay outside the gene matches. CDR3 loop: CASSLETSVYEQFF. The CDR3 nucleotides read TGTGCCAGCAGCTTAGAGACTAGCGTGTATGAGCAGTTCTTC. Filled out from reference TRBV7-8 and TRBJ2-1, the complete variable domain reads GAGVSQSPRYKVAKRGQDVALRCDPISGHVSLFWYQQALGQGPEFLTYFQNEAQLDKSGLPSDRFFAERPEGSVSTLKIQRTQQEDSAVYLCASSLETSVYEQFFGPGTRLTVL.

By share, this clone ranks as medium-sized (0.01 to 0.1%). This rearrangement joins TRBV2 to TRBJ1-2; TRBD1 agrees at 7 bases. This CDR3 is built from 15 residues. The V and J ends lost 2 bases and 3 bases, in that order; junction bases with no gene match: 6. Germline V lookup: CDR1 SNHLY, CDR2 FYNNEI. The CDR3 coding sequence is TGTGCCAGCAGTGAATGGAGGGGGCCGGACTATGGCTACACCTTC. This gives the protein CASSEWRGPDYGYTF.

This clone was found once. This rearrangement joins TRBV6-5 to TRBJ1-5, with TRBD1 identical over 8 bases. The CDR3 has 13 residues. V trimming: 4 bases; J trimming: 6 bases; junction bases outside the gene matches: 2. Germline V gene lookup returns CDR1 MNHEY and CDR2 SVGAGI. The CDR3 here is CASSSGGTQPQHF. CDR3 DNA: TGTGCCAGCAGTTCAGGGGGCACTCAGCCCCAGCATTTT.

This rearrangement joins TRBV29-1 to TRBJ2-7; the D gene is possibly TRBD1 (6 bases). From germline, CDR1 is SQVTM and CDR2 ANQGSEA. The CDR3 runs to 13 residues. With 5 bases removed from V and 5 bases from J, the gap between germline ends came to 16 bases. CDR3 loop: CSVTGGRGDEQYF. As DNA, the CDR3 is TGCAGCGTTACCGGAGGCAGGGGAGACGAGCAGTACTTC.